This TCR beta chain is drawn from a study of identical twins. Study-level results: The study found excess low generation probability among twin-shared out-of-frame alpha sequences. Instead of following the same donors, the conclusions were based on cross-sectional statistical analysis.

TCRdb re-analysed the 5' RACE reads in MiXCR, keeping a single row per CDR3 protein. Altogether about 520,000 distinct CDR3 sequences are present, approximately 22% being singletons, with the ten largest covering roughly 0.91%. There are 15 residues in the CDR3. The V gene lost 4 bases and the J gene lost 5 bases, with 16 bases spanning the gap. The germline gives CDR1 SGHRS, CDR2 YFSETQ. This clonotype was picked up a small number of times. Its antigen is as yet unknown. This sample was also put to use in a study of T cells expressing NK-cell markers.

The genes are TRBV5-1 and TRBJ2-4, with unresolved D. The receptor was derived from a woman between 18 and 29 years old in good health. Sample: CD4+ T cells sorted from blood. CDR3 DNA sequence: TGCGCCAGCAGCCTTTCCGCCTCCAGCGAAAACATTCAGTACTTC. Protein sequence: CASSLSASSENIQYF.